The T cell receptor beta chain described here comes from a study of beta chain features in type 1 diabetes. Study context: The patient and healthy donor groups were comparable for age, gender and cell yields.

A word on this clone: Its specificity is not known.

Expressed TCRB transcripts were sequenced because the entire RNA isolate underwent reverse transcription. Profiled with immunoSEQ multiplex PCR; TCRdb holds only in-frame clones, not every one. The table lists about 68,000 clones, approximately 47% of them singletons, with roughly 0.65% in the top ten. Study-wide findings and caveats: Significant though moderate, a shortening of TCRB CDR3s appeared in all four CD4+ subsets of Type 1 diabetes patients.

V shed 4 bases and J 0 bases; nucleotides not matched to a gene: 3. This CDR3 is 18 amino acids long. CDR1 and CDR2 from the germline V gene are MGHRA and YSYEKL. The sequence was collected from a man aged 25 to 45 with type 1 diabetes. The sequencing sample was made of central memory CD4+ T cells from blood. This chain joins TRBV4-1 and TRBJ2-4; 16 bases map to TRBD2. CDR3 sequence: CASSPGLAGGRAKNIQYF. The CDR3 DNA sequence: TGCGCCAGCAGCCCGGGACTAGCGGGGGGGCGAGCCAAAAACATTCAGTACTTC.